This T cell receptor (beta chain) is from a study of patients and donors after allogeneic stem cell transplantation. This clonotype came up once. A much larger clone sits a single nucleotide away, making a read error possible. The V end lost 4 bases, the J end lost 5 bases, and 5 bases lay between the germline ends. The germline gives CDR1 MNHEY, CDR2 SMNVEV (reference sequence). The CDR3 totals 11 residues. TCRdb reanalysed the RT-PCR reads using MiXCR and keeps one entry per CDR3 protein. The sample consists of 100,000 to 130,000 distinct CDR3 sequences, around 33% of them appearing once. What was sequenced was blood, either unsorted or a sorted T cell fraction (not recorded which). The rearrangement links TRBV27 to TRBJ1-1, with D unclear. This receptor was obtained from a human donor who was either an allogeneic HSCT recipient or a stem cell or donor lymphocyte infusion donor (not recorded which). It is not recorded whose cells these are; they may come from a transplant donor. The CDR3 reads CASSYGTEAFF. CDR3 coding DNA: TGTGCCAGCAGTTACGGGACTGAAGCTTTCTTT.